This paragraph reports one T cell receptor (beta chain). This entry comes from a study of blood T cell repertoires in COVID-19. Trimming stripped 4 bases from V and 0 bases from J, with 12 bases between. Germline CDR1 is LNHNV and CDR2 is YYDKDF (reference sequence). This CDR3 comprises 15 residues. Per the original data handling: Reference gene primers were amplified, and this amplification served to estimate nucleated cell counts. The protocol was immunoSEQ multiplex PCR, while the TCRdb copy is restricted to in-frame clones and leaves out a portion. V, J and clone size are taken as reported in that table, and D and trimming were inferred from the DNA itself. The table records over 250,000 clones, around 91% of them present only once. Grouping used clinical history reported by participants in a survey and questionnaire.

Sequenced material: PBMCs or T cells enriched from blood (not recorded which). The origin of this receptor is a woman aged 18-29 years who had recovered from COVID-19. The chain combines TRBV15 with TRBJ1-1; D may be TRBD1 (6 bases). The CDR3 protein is CATSNPGVMNTEAFF. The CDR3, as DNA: TGTGCCACCAGCAACCCAGGGGTAATGAACACTGAAGCTTTCTTT.